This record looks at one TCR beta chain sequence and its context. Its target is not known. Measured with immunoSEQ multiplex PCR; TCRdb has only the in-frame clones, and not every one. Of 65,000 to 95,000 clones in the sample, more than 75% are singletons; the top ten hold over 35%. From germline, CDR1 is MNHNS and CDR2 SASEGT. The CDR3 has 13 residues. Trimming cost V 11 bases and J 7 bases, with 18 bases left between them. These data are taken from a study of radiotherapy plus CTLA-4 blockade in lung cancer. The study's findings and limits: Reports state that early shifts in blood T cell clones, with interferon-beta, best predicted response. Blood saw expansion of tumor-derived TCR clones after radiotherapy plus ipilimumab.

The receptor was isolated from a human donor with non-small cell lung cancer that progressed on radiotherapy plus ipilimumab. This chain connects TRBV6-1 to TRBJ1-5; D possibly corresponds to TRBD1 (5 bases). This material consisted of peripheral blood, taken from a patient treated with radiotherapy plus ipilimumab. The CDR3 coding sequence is TGTGCCTTAGCCCCGGGGGATAAACAGCCCCAGCATTTT. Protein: CALAPGDKQPQHF.